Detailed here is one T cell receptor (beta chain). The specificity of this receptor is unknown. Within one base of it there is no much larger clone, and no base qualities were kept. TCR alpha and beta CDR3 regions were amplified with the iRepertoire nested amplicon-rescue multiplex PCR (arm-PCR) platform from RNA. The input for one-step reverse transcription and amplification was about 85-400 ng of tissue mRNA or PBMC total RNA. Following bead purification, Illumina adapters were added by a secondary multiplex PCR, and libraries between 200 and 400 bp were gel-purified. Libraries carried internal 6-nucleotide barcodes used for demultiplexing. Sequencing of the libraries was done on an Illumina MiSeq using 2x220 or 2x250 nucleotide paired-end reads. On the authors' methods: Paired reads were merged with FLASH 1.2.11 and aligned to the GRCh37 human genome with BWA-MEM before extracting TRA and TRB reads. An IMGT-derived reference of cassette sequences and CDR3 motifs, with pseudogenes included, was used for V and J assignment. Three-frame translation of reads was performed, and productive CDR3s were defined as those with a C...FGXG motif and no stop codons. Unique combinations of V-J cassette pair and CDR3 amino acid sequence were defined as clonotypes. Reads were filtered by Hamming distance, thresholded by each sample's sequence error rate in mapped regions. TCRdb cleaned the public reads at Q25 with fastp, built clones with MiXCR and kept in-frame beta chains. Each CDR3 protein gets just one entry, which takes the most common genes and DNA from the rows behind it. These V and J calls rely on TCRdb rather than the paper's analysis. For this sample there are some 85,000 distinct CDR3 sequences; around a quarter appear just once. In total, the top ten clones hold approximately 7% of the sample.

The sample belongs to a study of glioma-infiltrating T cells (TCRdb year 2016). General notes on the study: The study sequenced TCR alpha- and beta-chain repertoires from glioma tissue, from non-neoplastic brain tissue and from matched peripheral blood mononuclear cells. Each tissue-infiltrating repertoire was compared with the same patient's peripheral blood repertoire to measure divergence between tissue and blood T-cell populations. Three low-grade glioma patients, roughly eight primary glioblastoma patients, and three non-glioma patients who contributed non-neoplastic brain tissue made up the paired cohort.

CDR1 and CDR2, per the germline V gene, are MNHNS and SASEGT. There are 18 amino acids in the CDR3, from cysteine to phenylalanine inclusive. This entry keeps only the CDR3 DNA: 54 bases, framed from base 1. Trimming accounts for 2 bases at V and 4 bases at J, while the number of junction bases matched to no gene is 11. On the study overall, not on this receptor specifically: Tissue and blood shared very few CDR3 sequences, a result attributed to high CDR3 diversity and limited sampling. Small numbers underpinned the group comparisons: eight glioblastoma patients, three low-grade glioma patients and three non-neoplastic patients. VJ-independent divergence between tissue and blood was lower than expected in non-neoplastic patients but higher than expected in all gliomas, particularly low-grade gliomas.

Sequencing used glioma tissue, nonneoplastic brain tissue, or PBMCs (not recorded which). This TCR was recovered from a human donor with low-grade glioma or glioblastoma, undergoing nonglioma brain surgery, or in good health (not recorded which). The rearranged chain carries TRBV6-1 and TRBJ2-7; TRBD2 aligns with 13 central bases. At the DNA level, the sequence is TGTGCCAGCAGTGAATGCACTAGCGGGAGGGCCCCCACTTACGAGCAGTACTTC. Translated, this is CASSECTSGRAPTYEQYF.